Listed below are T cell receptor beta chains from one sample, sequenced in a study of cytomegalovirus exposure and HLA in healthy donors. TCRdb's copy holds only in-frame clones and misses some; the assay was immunoSEQ multiplex PCR. The sample lists approximately 180,000 clones; just over 75% were seen once. Input material: PBMCs. These receptors were taken from a woman aged 55 to 70 in good health and CMV-seropositive. The CDR3 runs from the conserved cysteine through the conserved F or W. Each record gives: CDR3 protein, J gene, V gene.

CASSSRQNSGNTIYF | TRBJ1-3 | TRBV5-4
CASSPGGAGNEQYF | TRBJ2-7 | TRBV19
CASPSGRAGEGTQYF | TRBJ2-5 | TRBV2
CATSRDPQEKLFF | TRBJ1-4 | TRBV15
CAWSVKSETSGDNEQFF | TRBJ2-1 | TRBV30
CASTPRRDRVNEQFF | TRBJ2-1 | TRBV19
CASSGGGRGGETQYF | TRBJ2-5 | TRBV9
CASSQDSVSATDTQYF | TRBJ2-3 | TRBV4-3
CASSHPPGQGETQYF | TRBJ2-5 | TRBV18
CASSIIAGAYYNEQFF | TRBJ2-1 | TRBV18
CASSLSVGQGKNQPQHF | TRBJ1-5 | TRBV5-1
CASSDTTGGEQYF | TRBJ2-7 | TRBV5-1
CASSPGPAGGAETQYF | TRBJ2-5 | TRBV27
CASSVERNYGYTF | TRBJ1-2 | TRBV9
CASSADTGTASTGELFF | TRBJ2-2 | TRBV19
CASSHRQGAYEQYF | TRBJ2-7 | TRBV7-8
CAIGTSVSYNEQFF | TRBJ2-1 | TRBV10-3
CAGSLVGPPGGQTQYF | TRBJ2-5 | TRBV5-1
CASSLSTRQGTTNEKLFF | TRBJ1-4 | TRBV27
CASRWDRVSTNEKLFF | TRBJ1-4 | TRBV28
CASSIRTGGPEAFF | TRBJ1-1 | TRBV19
CASSPPQGGRTDTQYF | TRBJ2-3 | TRBV18
CASTGYGTSTDTQYF | TRBJ2-3 | TRBV7-6
CATSRLGLAGMSTDTQYF | TRBJ2-3 | TRBV15
CASSGGRGLAKNSQYF | TRBJ2-4 | TRBV5-1
CASSPTTAYNEQFF | TRBJ2-1 | TRBV6-5
CASSPLPTGQYF | TRBJ2-7 | TRBV7-8
CASSHTSARSSGELFF | TRBJ2-2 | TRBV4-1
CASSTSGGGSNNEQFF | TRBJ2-1 | TRBV7-3
CASSLTAGSGNTIYF | TRBJ1-3 | TRBV5-1
CASSFSLAGYQVNEQFF | TRBJ2-1 | TRBV7-6
CASSRRRTGSEKLFF | TRBJ1-4 | TRBV7-2
CASTGTSGTNYNEQFF | TRBJ2-1 | TRBV30
CASSDRTANQPQHF | TRBJ1-5 | TRBV10-2
CASSTGGLAGGDTQYF | TRBJ2-3 | TRBV7-8
CASSLAVGRKAFF | TRBJ1-1 | TRBV7-2
CASSSGQGNSPLHF | TRBJ1-6 | TRBV5-1